Listed here are 18 T cell receptor beta chains from one sample, sequenced in a study of blood T cell repertoires in COVID-19. Produced via immunoSEQ multiplex PCR; TCRdb's table is partial and in-frame only. Here the sample spans about 250,000 clones, about 85% being singletons. The sample consisted of PBMCs or T cells enriched from blood (not recorded which). Receptors were obtained from a woman between 45 and 65 years old who had been exposed to COVID-19.

The chain carries TRBV7-6 and TRBJ2-7, with 7 bases matching TRBD2. This CDR3 has 14 residues. After removal of 4 bases from V and 2 bases from J, the junction contained 5 bases not matched to a gene. The germline V gene encodes CDR1 SGHVS and CDR2 FNYEAQ. CDR3 loop: CASSSRLAPYEQYF. For the CDR3, the DNA is TGTGCCAGCAGCTCGAGACTAGCCCCCTACGAGCAGTACTTC.

The rearrangement links TRBV19 to TRBJ2-5; the match to TRBD1 covers 9 bases. This CDR3 contains 14 residues. CDR1 and CDR2 (germline): LNHDA, SQIVND (reference sequence). Trimming removed 6 bases from V and 4 bases from J; junction bases left unmatched: 6. This CDR3 reads CASSWDREGETQYF. DNA of the CDR3: TGTGCCAGTAGCTGGGACAGGGAGGGAGAGACCCAGTACTTC. The variable domain in full, with the rest retrieved from reference TRBV19 and TRBJ2-5, is DGGITQSPKYLFRKEGQNVTLSCEQNLNHDAMYWYRQDPGQGLRLIYYSQIVNDFQKGDIAEGYSVSREKKESFPLTVTSAQKNPTAFYLCASSWDREGETQYFGPGTRLLVL.

The rearrangement uses TRBV15 and TRBJ2-1; the match to TRBD2 covers 7 bases. The CDR3 totals 15 residues. Germline V gene lookup returns CDR1 LNHNV and CDR2 YYDKDF (reference sequence). Trimming removed 0 bases from V and 10 bases from J; junction bases left unmatched: 9. CDR3 amino acids: CATSRDLGGTLEQFF. The CDR3 coding sequence is TGTGCCACCAGCAGAGATCTCGGGGGGACCCTCGAGCAGTTCTTC.

A remark on this clone: Its ends do not fully match the called genes, so a read error is possible. The rearrangement joins TRBV16 to TRBJ1-1; 7 bases align to TRBD1. Germline V gene sequence: CDR1 KGHSY, CDR2 FQNENV. The CDR3 runs 15 residues. The CDR3 reads CASSPPLKGAGFPGF. In DNA, the CDR3 is TGTGCCAGCAGCCCCCCGTTGAAGGGGGCCGGATTCCCGGGCTTT. Together with reference TRBV16 and TRBJ1-1, the CDR3 gives the full variable domain: GEEVAQTPKHLVRGEGQKAKLYCAPIKGHSYVFWYQQVLKNEFKFLISFQNENVFDETGMPKERFSAKCLPNSPCSLEIQATKLEDSAVYFCASSPPLKGAGFPGFGQGTRLTVV.

This CDR3 is CATSPDGTGGNYGYTF. The DNA of the CDR3 is TGTGCCACCAGTCCAGATGGAACAGGGGGAAACTATGGCTACACCTTC. This rearrangement joins TRBV15 to TRBJ1-2; 8 positions agree with TRBD1. The CDR3 runs to 16 residues. CDR1 and CDR2 (germline): LNHNV, YYDKDF (reference sequence). V trimming: 6 bases; J trimming: 2 bases; junction bases outside the gene matches: 11.

The chain is built from TRBV11-2 and TRBJ1-6; unclear D gene. The V end was cut by 2 bases, the J end by 0 bases, with 11 bases between. The CDR3 runs to 17 residues. Germline values: CDR1 SGHAT, CDR2 FQNNGV. The CDR3 loop is CASSLNWHSSYNSPLHF. The CDR3 DNA sequence: TGTGCCAGCAGCTTAAATTGGCACAGCTCCTATAATTCACCCCTCCACTTT.

This clone appeared once. The V and J genes are TRBV19 and TRBJ1-5; TRBD1 matches at 8 bases. J lost 5 bases, V lost 10 bases, and 7 bases had no gene match. The germline V gene encodes CDR1 LNHDA and CDR2 SQIVND (reference sequence). The CDR3 loop spans 13 amino acids. The CDR3 DNA sequence: TGTGCCACCTTTACAGGGGGAGATCAGCCCCAGCATTTT. Amino acid sequence: CATFTGGDQPQHF. Combining the CDR3 with reference TRBV19 and TRBJ1-5 gives the whole variable domain DGGITQSPKYLFRKEGQNVTLSCEQNLNHDAMYWYRQDPGQGLRLIYYSQIVNDFQKGDIAEGYSVSREKKESFPLTVTSAQKNPTAFYLCATFTGGDQPQHFGDGTRLSIL.

This clone was observed a handful of times. The chain links TRBV29-1 to TRBJ1-2; TRBD1 aligns across 8 bases. The germline V gene encodes CDR1 SQVTM and CDR2 ANQGSEA. J lost 8 bases, V lost 2 bases, and 4 bases had no gene match. The CDR3 is made up of 12 amino acids. CDR3 sequence reads: CSVEQGARGYTF. CDR3 coding DNA: TGCAGCGTTGAACAGGGGGCGCGGGGCTACACCTTC.

V is TRBV7-9 and J is TRBJ2-2, with 9 bases lining up with TRBD2. This CDR3 comprises 15 residues. V shed 9 bases, J shed 6 bases, and the junction held 11 bases outside the gene matches. Germline loops: CDR1 SEHNR, CDR2 FQNEAQ (reference sequence). The CDR3 DNA reads TGTGCCAGTCCCCGTGGGACTAGCTTCTCCGGGGAGCTGTTTTTT. This sequence encodes CASPRGTSFSGELFF. Full variable domain (outside the CDR3, taken from reference TRBV7-9 and TRBJ2-2): DTGVSQNPRHKITKRGQNVTFRCDPISEHNRLYWYRQTLGQGPEFLTYFQNEAQLEKSRLLSDRFSAERPKGSFSTLEIQRTEQGDSAMYLCASPRGTSFSGELFFGEGSRLTVL.

This chain joins TRBV5-8 and TRBJ1-2, with a possible D match to TRBD1 (5 bases). CDR1 and CDR2 from the germline V gene are SGHTS and YDEGEE. This CDR3 has 16 amino acids. Trimming removed 4 bases at V and 4 bases at J, with 20 bases between. The DNA for the CDR3 is TGTGCCAGCAGCCGGACAAGAGACTTTAGCGGCTATGGCTACACCTTC. It is translated as CASSRTRDFSGYGYTF.

The chain employs TRBV5-1 and TRBJ1-2; D not resolved. Germline-derived CDR1 and CDR2 are SGHRS and YFSETQ. The CDR3 consists of 14 residues. Trimming removed 0 bases from V and 4 bases from J, with 10 bases in between. The CDR3, as DNA: TGCGCCAGCAGCTTGGACAGTTCCCGCTATGGCTACACCTTC. Translated: CASSLDSSRYGYTF.

The chain has TRBV7-9 and TRBJ2-1; D gene uncertain. Trimming stripped 3 bases from V and 2 bases from J, with 11 bases between. The CDR3 length is 15 residues. Germline assignment: CDR1 SEHNR and CDR2 FQNEAQ (reference sequence). CDR3 DNA sequence: TGTGCCAGCAGCTTGGGCAGGCCTACCTACAATGAGCAGTTCTTC. Translated, it gives CASSLGRPTYNEQFF.

The DNA for the CDR3 is TGTGCCAGCCAGGGGTCCGATAATTCACCCCTCCACTTT. It encodes CASQGSDNSPLHF. This sequence joins TRBV6-5 and TRBJ1-6; maybe TRBD1 (6 bases). CDR1 is MNHEY, CDR2 SVGAGI, per germline. Trimming shortened V by 8 bases and J by 5 bases, and 10 bases separated the two germline ends. CDR3 length: 13 residues.

The chain is built from TRBV5-1 and TRBJ1-2, with D perhaps TRBD1 (6 bases). The CDR3 has 13 amino acids. Trimming removed 4 bases at V and 6 bases at J, with 13 bases between. The germline V gene has CDR1 SGHRS and CDR2 YFSETQ. CDR3 in DNA: TGCGCCAGCAGCGCCGGACAGTGGGATGGCTACACCTTC. Protein product: CASSAGQWDGYTF.

V and J are TRBV28 and TRBJ1-1; unclear D gene. Trimming cost V 4 bases and J 0 bases, with 12 bases left between them. Germline CDR1 and CDR2: MDHEN and SYDVKM. The CDR3 has 15 amino acids. The CDR3 loop reads CASSSGGRVNTEAFF. CDR3 bases: TGTGCCAGCAGTTCGGGAGGACGGGTGAACACTGAAGCTTTCTTT.

The chain employs TRBV7-6 and TRBJ2-2, with D maybe TRBD1 (6 bases). The V gene lost 4 bases and the J gene lost 0 bases, with 12 bases spanning the gap. The CDR3 is 16 residues long. The V gene's germline CDR1 is SGHVS and CDR2 FNYEAQ. CDR3 in amino acids: CASSSRAGANTGELFF. CDR3 DNA: TGTGCCAGCAGCTCCAGGGCAGGGGCGAACACCGGGGAGCTGTTTTTT.

The chain links TRBV12-3 or TRBV12-4 to TRBJ2-2, with D perhaps TRBD2 (5 bases). The CDR3 extends over 13 amino acids. V dropped 6 bases and J dropped 8 bases, with 13 bases sitting between them. In nucleotides, the CDR3 is TGTGCCAGCAGCCTAAATACGGGGGGGGAGCTGTTTTTT. As protein: CASSLNTGGELFF.

The CDR3 loop is CAISGQGLNQPQHF. DNA of the CDR3: TGTGCCATCAGTGGACAGGGTCTAAATCAGCCCCAGCATTTT. The J gene is TRBJ1-5, the V gene TRBV10-3; 7 bases fit TRBD1. J lost 4 bases, V lost 4 bases, and 4 bases had no gene match. This CDR3 contains 14 residues. Germline CDR1 is ENHRY and CDR2 is SYGVKD.